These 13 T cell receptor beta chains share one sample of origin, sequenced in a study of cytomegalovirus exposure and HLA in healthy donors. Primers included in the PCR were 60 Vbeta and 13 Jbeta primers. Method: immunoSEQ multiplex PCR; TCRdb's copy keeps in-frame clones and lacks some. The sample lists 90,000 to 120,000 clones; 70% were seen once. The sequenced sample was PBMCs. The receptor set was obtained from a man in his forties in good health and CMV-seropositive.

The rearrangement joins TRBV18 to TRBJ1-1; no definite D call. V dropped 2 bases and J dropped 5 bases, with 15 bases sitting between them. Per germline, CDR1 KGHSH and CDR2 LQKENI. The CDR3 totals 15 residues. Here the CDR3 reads CASSPKAVPGTEAFF. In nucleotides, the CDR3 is TGTGCCAGCTCACCAAAGGCCGTTCCAGGAACTGAAGCTTTCTTT.

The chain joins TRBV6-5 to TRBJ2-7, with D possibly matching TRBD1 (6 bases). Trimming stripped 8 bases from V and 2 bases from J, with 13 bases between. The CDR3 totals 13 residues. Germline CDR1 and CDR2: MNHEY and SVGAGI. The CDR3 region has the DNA TGTGCCAGCCGGGTGGACAGTACCTACGAGCAGTACTTC. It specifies CASRVDSTYEQYF.

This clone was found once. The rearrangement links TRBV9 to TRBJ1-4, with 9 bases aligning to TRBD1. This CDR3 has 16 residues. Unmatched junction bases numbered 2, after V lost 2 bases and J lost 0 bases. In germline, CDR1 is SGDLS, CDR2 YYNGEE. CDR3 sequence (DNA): TGTGCCAGCAGCGTCGGACAGGGGACAACTAATGAAAAACTGTTTTTT. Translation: CASSVGQGTTNEKLFF.

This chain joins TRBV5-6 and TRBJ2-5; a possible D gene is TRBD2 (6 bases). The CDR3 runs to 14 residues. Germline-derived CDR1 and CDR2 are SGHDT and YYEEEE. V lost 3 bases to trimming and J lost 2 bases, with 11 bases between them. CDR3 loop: CASSWRETQETQYF. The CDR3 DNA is TGTGCCAGCAGCTGGCGGGAAACTCAAGAGACCCAGTACTTC.

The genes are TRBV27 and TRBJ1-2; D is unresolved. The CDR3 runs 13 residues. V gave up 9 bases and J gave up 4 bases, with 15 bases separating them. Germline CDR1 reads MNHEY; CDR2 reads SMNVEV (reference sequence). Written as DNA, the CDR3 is TGTGCCAGTCCGGAAAAAGGGAGCTATGGCTACACCTTC. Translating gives CASPEKGSYGYTF.

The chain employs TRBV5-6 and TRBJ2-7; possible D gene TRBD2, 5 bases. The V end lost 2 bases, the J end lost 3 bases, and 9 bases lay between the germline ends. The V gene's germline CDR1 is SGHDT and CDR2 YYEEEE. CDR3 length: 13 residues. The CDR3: CASSFPTSYEQYV. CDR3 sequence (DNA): TGTGCCAGCAGCTTCCCTACTAGCTACGAGCAGTACGTC.

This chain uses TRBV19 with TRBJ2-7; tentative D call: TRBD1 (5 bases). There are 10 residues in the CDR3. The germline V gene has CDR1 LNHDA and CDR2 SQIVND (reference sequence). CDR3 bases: TGTGCAGGGGCCCCCTACGAGCAGTACGTC. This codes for CAGAPYEQYV.

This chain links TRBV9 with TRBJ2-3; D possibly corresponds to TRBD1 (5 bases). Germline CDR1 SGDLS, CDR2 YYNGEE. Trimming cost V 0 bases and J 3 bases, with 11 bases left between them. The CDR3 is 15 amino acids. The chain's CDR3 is CASSVEQVVTDTQYF. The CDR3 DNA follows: TGTGCCAGCAGCGTAGAACAGGTCGTGACAGATACGCAGTATTTT. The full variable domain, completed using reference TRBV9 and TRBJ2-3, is DSGVTQTPKHLITATGQRVTLRCSPRSGDLSVYWYQQSLDQGLQFLIQYYNGEERAKGNILERFSAQQFPDLHSELNLSSLELGDSALYFCASSVEQVVTDTQYFGPGTRLTVL.

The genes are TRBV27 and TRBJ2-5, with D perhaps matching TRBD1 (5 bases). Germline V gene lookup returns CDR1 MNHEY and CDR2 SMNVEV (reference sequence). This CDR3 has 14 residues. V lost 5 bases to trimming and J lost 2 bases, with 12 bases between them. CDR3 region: CASSLGPGQETQYF. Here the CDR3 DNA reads TGTGCCAGCAGTCTGGGCCCAGGGCAAGAGACCCAGTACTTC.

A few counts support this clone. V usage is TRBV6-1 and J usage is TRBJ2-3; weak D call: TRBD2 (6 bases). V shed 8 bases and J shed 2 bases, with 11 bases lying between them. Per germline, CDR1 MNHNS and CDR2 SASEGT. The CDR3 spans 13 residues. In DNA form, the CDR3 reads TGTGCCAGCCGGAGGGCCTCCACAGATACGCAGTATTTT. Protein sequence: CASRRASTDTQYF.

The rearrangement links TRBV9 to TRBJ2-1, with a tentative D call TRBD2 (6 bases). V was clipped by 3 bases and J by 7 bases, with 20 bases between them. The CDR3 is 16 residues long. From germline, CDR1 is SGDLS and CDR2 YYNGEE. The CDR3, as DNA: TGTGCCAGCAGCGCTCGGGACTCCTCCTGGGAGAATGAGCAGTTCTTC. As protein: CASSARDSSWENEQFF.

In nucleotides, the CDR3 is TGTGCCAGCTCATATACGTCACAGGTGAACACTGAAGCTTTCTTT. Its translation: CASSYTSQVNTEAFF. The chain uses TRBV18 and TRBJ1-1, with D possibly matching TRBD1 (5 bases). This CDR3 region has 15 residues. The V gene lost 5 bases and the J gene lost 0 bases, with 13 bases spanning the gap. Germline CDR1 reads KGHSH; CDR2 reads LQKENI. Complete variable domain (other parts from reference TRBV18 and TRBJ1-1): NAGVMQNPRHLVRRRGQEARLRCSPMKGHSHVYWYRQLPEEGLKFMVYLQKENIIDESGMPKERFSAEFPKEGPSILRIQQVVRGDSAAYFCASSYTSQVNTEAFFGQGTRLTVV.

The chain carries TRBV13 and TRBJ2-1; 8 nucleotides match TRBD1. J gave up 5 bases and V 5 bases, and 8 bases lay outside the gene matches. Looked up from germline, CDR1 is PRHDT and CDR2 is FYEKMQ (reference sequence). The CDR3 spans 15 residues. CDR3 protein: CASSPDRGRHNEQFF. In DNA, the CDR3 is TGTGCCAGCAGCCCCGACAGGGGTCGCCACAATGAGCAGTTCTTC.